What follows is one TCR beta chain and its context. Its antigen is as yet unknown. This table comes from immunoSEQ multiplex PCR, and its TCRdb copy is limited to in-frame clones, with some not included. The table records around 7,000 clones, roughly 80% of them present only once. This specimen comes from a study of immune evolution from preneoplasia to lung adenocarcinoma. The wider study: HLA loss of heterozygosity: roughly 6.6% AIS, roughly 15% MIA, around 35% ADC, none AAH.

Between the mid-2010s and the late 2010s, patients underwent resection in Japan or China. Study conclusions and caveats: Clonality was highest in normal lung, lower in later-stage lesions apparently. Top clone share appeared to fall from AAH through AIS, MIA, adenocarcinoma.

The material sequenced was FFPE minimally invasive lung adenocarcinoma tissue. The sequence was collected from a person aged 70 to 80 with lung adenocarcinoma.

The CDR3 protein is CASSVQGPNTIYF. CDR3 DNA: TGTGCCAGTAGTGTCCAGGGACCGAACACCATATATTTT. The chain uses TRBV19 and TRBJ1-3; maybe TRBD1 (5 bases). Germline CDR1 reads LNHDA; CDR2 reads SQIVND (reference sequence). This CDR3 comprises 13 residues. Trimming shortened V by 5 bases and J by 7 bases, and 12 bases separated the two germline ends.